The 32 T cell receptor beta chains below were found in one sample sequenced in a study of memory CD4+ T cells and cytomegalovirus serostatus. The method was immunoSEQ multiplex PCR; TCRdb's version includes in-frame clones alone and lacks a portion of them. The sample holds 35,000 to 55,000 clones, around 76% seen once. Single viable CD3+CD4+CD8-CD45RO+ cells were sorted as the memory CD4+ T cells. Input material: memory CD4+ T cells from blood. These receptors were collected from an adult in good health and CMV-seronegative.

To note about this clone: Other DNA sequences from this sample encode an identical CDR3 as well. The rearrangement uses TRBV5-1 and TRBJ1-4; no clear D. Per the germline V gene, CDR1 is SGHRS and CDR2 is YFSETQ. This CDR3 comprises 14 residues. Trimming removed 0 bases from V and 3 bases from J, with 6 bases in between. The CDR3 DNA is TGCGCCAGCAGCTTGGAGAGGGCTAATGAAAAACTGTTTTTT. Translated: CASSLERANEKLFF. The whole variable domain, filled in from reference TRBV5-1 and TRBJ1-4, reads KAGVTQTPRYLIKTRGQQVTLSCSPISGHRSVSWYQQTPGQGLQFLFEYFSETQRNKGNFPGRFSGRQFSNSRSEMNVSTLELGDSALYLCASSLERANEKLFFGSGTQLSVL.

This sequence joins TRBV9 and TRBJ1-5, with 12 bases identical to TRBD1. The V gene end was trimmed by 3 bases and the J gene end by 6 bases; junction bases not matched to a gene: 4. This CDR3 is 15 amino acids long. Germline V gene sequence: CDR1 SGDLS, CDR2 YYNGEE. CDR3: CASSAGTGGVQPQHF. The CDR3 coding sequence is TGTGCCAGCAGCGCTGGGACAGGGGGCGTTCAGCCCCAGCATTTT. The whole variable domain, remainder taken from reference TRBV9 and TRBJ1-5, is DSGVTQTPKHLITATGQRVTLRCSPRSGDLSVYWYQQSLDQGLQFLIQYYNGEERAKGNILERFSAQQFPDLHSELNLSSLELGDSALYFCASSAGTGGVQPQHFGDGTRLSIL.

This clone was recorded a few times. V is TRBV4-2 and J is TRBJ1-4; 9 bases line up with TRBD1. Trimming cost V 4 bases and J 7 bases; bases outside gene matches: 7. The CDR3 has 15 residues. The V gene's germline CDR1 is LGHNA and CDR2 YNFKEQ. The CDR3 DNA follows: TGTGCCAGCAGCCTCTCGACAGGGGGAGGTGAAAAACTGTTTTTT. Protein sequence: CASSLSTGGGEKLFF.

The chain uses TRBV7-9 and TRBJ2-5; 10 bases match TRBD2. Germline assignment: CDR1 SEHNR and CDR2 FQNEAQ (reference sequence). This CDR3 has 17 residues. V was clipped by 5 bases and J by 0 bases; unmatched bases: 9. This CDR3 is CASSPRSGGVYQETQYF. The CDR3 DNA reads as TGTGCCAGCAGCCCGAGGAGCGGGGGGGTGTACCAAGAGACCCAGTACTTC.

CDR3 in amino acids: CASSLARHLNQPQHF. The CDR3 bases are TGTGCCAGCAGCTTAGCGAGACATTTAAATCAGCCCCAGCATTTT. This chain connects TRBV7-8 to TRBJ1-5; D unclear. The germline gives CDR1 SGHVS, CDR2 FQNEAQ. The CDR3 spans 15 residues. Trimming removed 0 bases from V and 4 bases from J, with 10 bases in between.

The chain uses TRBV28 and TRBJ1-6; D possibly corresponds to TRBD1 (5 bases). CDR3 length equals 14 residues. V lost 2 bases and J 10 bases, leaving 12 bases between the germline ends. The V gene's germline CDR1 is MDHEN and CDR2 SYDVKM. For the CDR3, the DNA is TGTGCCAGCAGTTTAGGGGGTCTCCGGTCACCCCTCCACTTT. It codes for CASSLGGLRSPLHF.

Notes on this clone: Other nucleotide sequences in the sample specify the same CDR3. V and J are TRBV5-1 and TRBJ1-2, with 12 bases aligning to TRBD1. The CDR3 has 15 residues. V lost 0 bases and J lost 8; bases outside the gene matches: 5. Germline-derived CDR1 and CDR2 are SGHRS and YFSETQ. DNA of the CDR3: TGCGCCAGCAGCTTGGCCGGGACAGGGGGCGAGGGCTACACCTTC. The encoded protein is CASSLAGTGGEGYTF. Combining the CDR3 with reference TRBV5-1 and TRBJ1-2 gives the whole variable domain KAGVTQTPRYLIKTRGQQVTLSCSPISGHRSVSWYQQTPGQGLQFLFEYFSETQRNKGNFPGRFSGRQFSNSRSEMNVSTLELGDSALYLCASSLAGTGGEGYTFGSGTRLTVV.

This clone was counted between two and nine times. The chain combines TRBV5-1 with TRBJ2-7; 14 bases map to TRBD2. CDR3 length: 15 residues. V shed 4 bases and J 3 bases; nucleotides not matched to a gene: 3. The germline V gene encodes CDR1 SGHRS and CDR2 YFSETQ. Here the CDR3 reads CASSLGTSGGYEQYF. CDR3 DNA sequence: TGCGCCAGCAGCCTAGGGACTAGCGGGGGCTACGAGCAGTACTTC.

This chain uses TRBV6-6 with TRBJ1-5; D not resolved. Deletions cut 0 bases from V and 7 bases from J, with 13 bases between. Per the germline V gene, CDR1 is MNHNY and CDR2 is SVGAGI (reference sequence). There are 15 residues in the CDR3. CDR3: CASSYSGSERQPQHF. The CDR3 region has the DNA TGTGCCAGCAGTTACTCTGGTTCGGAAAGACAGCCCCAGCATTTT.

The chain joins TRBV5-5 to TRBJ2-2, with a possible D match to TRBD1 (7 bases). Germline V gene data show CDR1 as SGHKS and CDR2 as YYEKEE (reference sequence). Trimming removed 0 bases at V and 5 bases at J, with 14 bases between. There are 16 residues in the CDR3. The CDR3 protein is CASSLVGQGGTGELFF. The CDR3 DNA is TGTGCCAGCAGCTTGGTAGGGCAGGGGGGAACCGGGGAGCTGTTTTTT.

The J gene is TRBJ1-6, the V gene TRBV28; no firm D call. Germline loops: CDR1 MDHEN, CDR2 SYDVKM. This CDR3 region has 14 residues. V was pared by 3 bases and J by 6 bases, with 9 bases between. CDR3 in DNA: TGTGCCAGCAGTTTGTGGCAGACTAATTCACCCCTCCACTTT. Protein product: CASSLWQTNSPLHF. Variable domain in full (rest from reference TRBV28 and TRBJ1-6): DVKVTQSSRYLVKRTGEKVFLECVQDMDHENMFWYRQDPGLGLRLIYFSYDVKMKEKGDIPEGYSVSREKKERFSLILESASTNQTSMYLCASSLWQTNSPLHFGNGTRLTVT.

This clone appeared once. The V and J genes are TRBV7-2 and TRBJ2-3; D is ambiguous. Per the germline V gene, CDR1 is SGHTA and CDR2 is FQGNSA. V dropped 0 bases and J dropped 4 bases, with 2 bases sitting between them. The CDR3 is 12 amino acids. In nucleotides, the CDR3 is TGTGCCAGCAGCTTAGCTGCAGATACGCAGTATTTT. It encodes CASSLAADTQYF.

The chain carries TRBV15 and TRBJ1-2; D remains ambiguous. Germline V gives CDR1 LNHNV, CDR2 YYDKDF (reference sequence). This CDR3 spans 14 amino acids. Trimming took off 5 bases at V and 4 bases at J, with 14 bases between the two ends. CDR3 protein: CATSRRENFYGYTF. The CDR3 DNA follows: TGTGCCACCAGCCGCCGGGAGAATTTCTATGGCTACACCTTC.

The chain employs TRBV2 and TRBJ1-1; a weak D match, TRBD1 (6 bases). This CDR3 region has 14 residues. Germline V CDR1 and CDR2: SNHLY, FYNNEI. Between the trimmed V and J ends, which lost 8 bases and 1 base, there was a span of 14 bases. CDR3 protein: CASVFRGGNTEAFF. The CDR3 DNA is TGTGCCAGCGTCTTTAGGGGGGGGAACACTGAAGCTTTCTTT.

This clone has only a few counts. The chain recombines TRBV4-1 with TRBJ2-3; TRBD2 matches 11 bases. J was trimmed by 0 bases and V by 2 bases; bases with no gene match: 4. The CDR3 has 17 residues. Germline assignment: CDR1 MGHRA and CDR2 YSYEKL. The CDR3 bases are TGCGCCAGCAGCCAATGGGGGACTAGCGGAAGCACAGATACGCAGTATTTT. As protein: CASSQWGTSGSTDTQYF.

This rearrangement joins TRBV7-9 to TRBJ1-2; D gene ambiguous. Trimming took 2 bases from V and 0 from J, leaving 10 bases between them. CDR1 is SEHNR and CDR2 is FQNEAQ in the germline V gene (reference sequence). CDR3 length equals 15 residues. The CDR3 DNA follows: TGTGCCAGCAGCTTAATGTTCCGAACTAACTATGGCTACACCTTC. Its translation: CASSLMFRTNYGYTF.

This chain uses TRBV5-6 with TRBJ1-2; 7 nucleotides line up with TRBD1. Germline V lookup: CDR1 SGHDT, CDR2 YYEEEE. This CDR3 is built from 17 residues. Trimming took 6 bases from V and 2 from J; bases not matched to a gene: 16. The CDR3 loop reads CASTGQAYISGNYGYTF. The CDR3 bases are TGTGCCAGCACTGGACAGGCTTACATAAGTGGGAACTATGGCTACACCTTC. Based on the CDR3 plus reference TRBV5-6 and TRBJ1-2, the full variable domain is DAGVTQSPTHLIKTRGQQVTLRCSPKSGHDTVSWYQQALGQGPQFIFQYYEEEERQRGNFPDRFSGHQFPNYSSELNVNALLLGDSALYLCASTGQAYISGNYGYTFGSGTRLTVV.

This clone has a handful of counts. J is TRBJ2-2 and V is TRBV18; 9 bases agree with TRBD1. The CDR3 is 18 amino acids. The trim removed 6 bases at V and 0 bases at J, leaving 11 bases unmatched. Per the germline V gene, CDR1 is KGHSH and CDR2 is LQKENI. The CDR3 loop is CASSATIGQGTNTGELFF. The CDR3 nucleotides read TGTGCCAGCTCGGCCACCATTGGACAGGGGACGAACACCGGGGAGCTGTTTTTT.

The chain is built from TRBV6-1 and TRBJ2-7; TRBD2 agrees at 9 bases. The CDR3 loop spans 14 amino acids. J lost 4 bases, V lost 7 bases, and 8 bases had no gene match. The germline V gene encodes CDR1 MNHNS and CDR2 SASEGT. The DNA for the CDR3 is TGTGCCAGCAAGAGGGCTAGCGGGGTGTACGAGCAGTACTTC. It specifies CASKRASGVYEQYF.

The V call is TRBV5-6, the J call TRBJ2-7, with 8 bases lining up with TRBD1. V lost 5 bases and J lost 0; bases outside the gene matches: 4. This CDR3 has 14 amino acids. CDR1 SGHDT and CDR2 YYEEEE come from the germline V gene. The CDR3 nucleotides are TGTGCCAGCAGAAGGGACAGGAGCTCCTACGAGCAGTACTTC. Residues: CASRRDRSSYEQYF.

A single count supports this clone. The gene calls are TRBV28 and TRBJ1-1; TRBD1 matches 8 bases. Trimming at V came to 6 bases and at J to 8 bases, leaving 11 bases not matched to a gene. Germline V gene lookup returns CDR1 MDHEN and CDR2 SYDVKM. There are 14 residues in the CDR3. CDR3 loop: CASRGTGQGEEAFF. The CDR3, as DNA: TGTGCCAGCAGAGGGACCGGACAGGGAGAGGAAGCTTTCTTT.

The chain combines TRBV10-3 with TRBJ1-1; 9 positions agree with TRBD1. The CDR3 length is 13 residues. Germline lookup yields CDR1 ENHRY and CDR2 SYGVKD. Losses at the gene ends were 5 bases for V and 4 bases for J; bases not matched to a gene: 2. Written as DNA, the CDR3 is TGTGCCATCAGTTTGGACAGGGGCACTGAAGCTTTCTTT. Residues: CAISLDRGTEAFF.

This clone showed up just a few times. The gene calls are TRBV12-5 and TRBJ1-1, with D unresolved. The CDR3 is made up of 14 amino acids. The V end lost 6 bases, the J end lost 1 base, and 12 bases lay between the germline ends. Germline V gene lookup returns CDR1 LGHNT and CDR2 FRNRAP. CDR3 bases: TGTGCTAGTGGCCCAAATAACGGGAACACTGAAGCTTTCTTT. It yields the protein CASGPNNGNTEAFF. Full variable domain (remainder filled in from reference TRBV12-5 and TRBJ1-1): DARVTQTPRHKVTEMGQEVTMRCQPILGHNTVFWYRQTMMQGLELLAYFRNRAPLDDSGMPKDRFSAEMPDATLATLKIQPSEPRDSAVYFCASGPNNGNTEAFFGQGTRLTVV.

The rearrangement uses TRBV18 and TRBJ1-4; no clear D. CDR1 and CDR2 (germline): KGHSH, LQKENI. This CDR3 has 16 amino acids. V was cut by 3 bases and J by 2 bases, with 13 bases left in between. In nucleotides, the CDR3 is TGTGCCAGCTCACCTATTAGAGGAACGACTAATGAAAAACTGTTTTTT. Its translation is CASSPIRGTTNEKLFF.

In its sample, this clone was seen a few times. The rearrangement links TRBV18 to TRBJ1-1; D is undetermined. Germline V gives CDR1 KGHSH, CDR2 LQKENI. V was trimmed by 1 base and J by 0 bases, leaving 6 bases between them. This CDR3 comprises 14 residues. This CDR3 reads CASSPLEVNTEAFF. The CDR3, as DNA: TGTGCCAGCTCACCACTGGAGGTGAACACTGAAGCTTTCTTT.

This clone is a singleton in its sample. This chain's CDR3 is CASSHGRSWETQYF. CDR3 DNA sequence: TGTGCCAGCAGCCATGGACGAAGCTGGGAGACCCAGTACTTC. The gene calls are TRBV5-5 and TRBJ2-5; no firm D call. The V end lost 4 bases, the J end lost 5 bases, and 15 bases lay between the germline ends. The CDR3 has 14 residues. CDR1 SGHKS and CDR2 YYEKEE come from the germline V gene (reference sequence).

The chain is built from TRBV19 and TRBJ2-6, with D maybe TRBD1 (5 bases). The CDR3 totals 16 residues. V lost 6 bases and J 4 bases, leaving 16 bases between the germline ends. Looked up from germline, CDR1 is LNHDA and CDR2 is SQIVND (reference sequence). The CDR3 here is CASRERGSLGANVLTF. The CDR3 bases are TGTGCCAGTAGAGAAAGGGGTTCTCTCGGGGCCAACGTCCTGACTTTC.

The chain recombines TRBV5-4 with TRBJ2-7; 8 nucleotides agree with TRBD1. The CDR3 consists of 14 residues. Trimming removed 5 bases from V and 3 bases from J; junction bases left unmatched: 7. Germline CDR1 is SGHNT and CDR2 is YYREEE (reference sequence). DNA of the CDR3: TGTGCCAGCAGTCAGAACACAGGGGGCTACGAGCAGTACTTC. It yields the protein CASSQNTGGYEQYF.

This clone was detected only once. This chain joins TRBV15 and TRBJ2-6; no firm D call. CDR1 is LNHNV, CDR2 YYDKDF, per germline (reference sequence). The CDR3 spans 17 residues. The V and J ends lost 6 bases and 2 bases respectively, with 17 bases between them. CDR3 nucleotides: TGTGCCACCAGGCTTGACGGCAGTTTCACTGGGGCCAACGTCCTGACTTTC. Translated, it gives CATRLDGSFTGANVLTF.

The rearrangement links TRBV29-1 to TRBJ1-2; a possible D gene is TRBD1 (6 bases). V was clipped by 4 bases and J by 4 bases, with 16 bases between them. Germline V gene lookup returns CDR1 SQVTM and CDR2 ANQGSEA. This CDR3 comprises 14 residues. The CDR3 loop reads CSVGTRDTIYGYTF. The CDR3 DNA follows: TGCAGCGTTGGAACCCGGGACACAATCTATGGCTACACCTTC.

The chain has TRBV19 and TRBJ1-5; tentative D call: TRBD1 (6 bases). Germline V gene data show CDR1 as LNHDA and CDR2 as SQIVND (reference sequence). This CDR3 has 16 residues. Trimming removed 3 bases from V and 2 bases from J, with 14 bases in between. The CDR3 DNA reads as TGTGCCAGTAGTATGACAGGAGTCACACGCAATCAGCCCCAGCATTTT. Translated: CASSMTGVTRNQPQHF.

The rearrangement links TRBV5-6 to TRBJ2-7; D unresolved. Trimming shortened V by 0 bases and J by 2 bases, and 9 bases separated the two germline ends. Germline assignment: CDR1 SGHDT and CDR2 YYEEEE. This CDR3 contains 14 residues. The CDR3 nucleotides read TGTGCCAGCAGCTTGGGGGCTGGAGCCTACGAGCAGTACTTC. It yields the protein CASSLGAGAYEQYF.